This record looks at one TCR beta chain sequence and its context. The antigen is unknown. Quantitative 5'-RACE with molecular barcodes produced the TCR beta libraries. TCRdb reprocessed the 5' RACE reads with MiXCR, giving one entry per CDR3 protein. The table has 200,000 to 300,000 distinct CDR3 sequences, over 9.5% seen once. This specimen comes from a study of CD8 T cells in ankylosing spondylitis. Study results and caveats: A motif in TCR beta, a set of under ten highly homologous variants, appeared characteristic of ankylosing spondylitis blood. It was reported that disease-linked clones were significantly enriched in matched ankylosing spondylitis synovial fluid.

This CDR3 contains 14 residues. V shed 5 bases and J shed 5 bases, with 18 bases lying between them. Germline V gene data show CDR1 as SQVTM and CDR2 as ANQGSEA. The genes are TRBV29-1 and TRBJ2-5; D may correspond to TRBD1 or TRBD2 (5 bases each). The clonotype originates from a male donor with ankylosing spondylitis or in good health (not recorded which). Sequenced material: blood, either unsorted or a sorted T cell fraction (not recorded which). The CDR3 is CSVYGVGALETQYF. The CDR3 bases are TGCAGCGTTTATGGAGTCGGGGCTTTGGAGACCCAGTACTTC.